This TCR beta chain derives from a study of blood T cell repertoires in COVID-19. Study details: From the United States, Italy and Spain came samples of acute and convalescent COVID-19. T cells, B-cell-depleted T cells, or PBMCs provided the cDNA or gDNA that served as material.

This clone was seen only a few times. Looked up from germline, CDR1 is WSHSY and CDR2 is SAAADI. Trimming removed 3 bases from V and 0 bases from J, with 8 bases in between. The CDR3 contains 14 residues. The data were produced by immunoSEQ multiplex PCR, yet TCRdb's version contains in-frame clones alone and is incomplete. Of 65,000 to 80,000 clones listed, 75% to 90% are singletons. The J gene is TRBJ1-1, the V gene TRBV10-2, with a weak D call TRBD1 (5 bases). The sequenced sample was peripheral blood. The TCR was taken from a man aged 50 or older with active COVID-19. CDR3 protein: CASSDPGLNTEAFF. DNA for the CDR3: TGCGCCAGCAGTGACCCAGGGTTGAACACTGAAGCTTTCTTT.